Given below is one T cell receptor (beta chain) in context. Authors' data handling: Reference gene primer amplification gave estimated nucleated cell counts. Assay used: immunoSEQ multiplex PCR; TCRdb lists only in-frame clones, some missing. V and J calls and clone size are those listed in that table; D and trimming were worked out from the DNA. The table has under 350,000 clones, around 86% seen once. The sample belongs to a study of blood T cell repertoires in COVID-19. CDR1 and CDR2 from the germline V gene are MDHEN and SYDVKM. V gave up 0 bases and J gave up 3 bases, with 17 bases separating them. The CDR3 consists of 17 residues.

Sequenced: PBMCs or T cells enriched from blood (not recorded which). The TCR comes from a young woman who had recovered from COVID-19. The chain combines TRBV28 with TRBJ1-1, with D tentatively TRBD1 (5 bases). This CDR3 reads CASSLWGRVTLDTEAFF. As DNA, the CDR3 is TGTGCCAGCAGTTTATGGGGCAGGGTGACATTGGACACTGAAGCTTTCTTT.